This record concerns one TCR beta chain sequence. The antigen remains unidentified. The sample comes from a study of cytomegalovirus exposure and HLA in healthy donors. Looking at the study overall: Prior work identified around 120 million unique TCR beta sequences in 150 million to 200 million T cells.

A multiplex PCR was run with 60 Vbeta primers and 13 Jbeta primers. Profiling relied on immunoSEQ multiplex PCR, and the TCRdb table lists in-frame clones only, not all of them. Of roughly 120,000 clones listed, roughly two thirds are singletons. Study-level findings and limits: While the bulk of TCR sequences proved rare, some public TCRs turned up in many donors. Roughly uniform sequencing depth across donors was assumed, possibly incorrectly.

Germline assignment: CDR1 MGHRA and CDR2 YSYEKL. V lost 5 bases to trimming and J lost 1 base, with 15 bases between them. The CDR3 contains 15 residues. The chain has TRBV4-1 and TRBJ2-7, with a weak D call TRBD1 (5 bases). This TCR derives from a man under 40 in good health and CMV-seropositive. The material sequenced was PBMCs. CDR3 amino acids: CASSFEGHASYEQYF. CDR3 coding DNA: TGCGCCAGCAGCTTCGAAGGACATGCTTCCTACGAGCAGTACTTC.